The 32 T cell receptor beta chains below come from one sample, sequenced in a study of shared clonotypes between healthy human individuals. Sequencing was performed with immunoSEQ multiplex PCR; in TCRdb, only in-frame clones are kept and a portion is missing. The sample yields approximately 980,000 clones, over 75% seen once. Sequencing was performed on memory CD4+ T cells sorted from blood. Subset here: CD45RA-negative fraction. The receptors come from a young man in good health.

Comments on this clone: A much larger clone differs by one base, so this may be a read error. The chain joins TRBV11-2 to TRBJ2-3; 7 bases are shared with TRBD1. Germline V gene sequence: CDR1 SGHAT, CDR2 FQNNGV. Germline trimming cut 3 bases from V and 7 bases from J; bases unmatched to any gene: 1. The CDR3 length is 12 residues. CDR3 protein: CASSLDRNTQYF. CDR3 DNA: TGTGCCAGCAGCTTGGACAGGAATACGCAGTATTTT.

This sequence joins TRBV19 and TRBJ1-5, with TRBD1 matching 8 bases. Germline CDR1 and CDR2: LNHDA and SQIVND (reference sequence). Unmatched junction bases numbered 13, after V lost 6 bases and J lost 3 bases. The CDR3 extends over 17 amino acids. The CDR3 sequence: CASRENPGTGINQPQHF. CDR3 coding DNA: TGTGCCAGTAGAGAAAACCCCGGGACAGGTATCAATCAGCCCCAGCATTTT.

The CDR3 DNA follows: TGTGCCAGCAGCAGCGTCGGAGGGCCGTACACCGGGGAGCTGTTTTTT. Its translation: CASSSVGGPYTGELFF. The chain employs TRBV11-3 and TRBJ2-2, with a tentative D call TRBD2 (6 bases). The germline V gene has CDR1 SGHNT and CDR2 YENEEA. The germline V and J ends were trimmed by 5 bases and 3 bases, with 16 bases remaining between them. The CDR3 spans 16 residues. Together with reference TRBV11-3 and TRBJ2-2, the CDR3 gives the full variable domain: EAGVVQSPRYKIIEKKQPVAFWCNPISGHNTLYWYLQNLGQGPELLIRYENEEAVDDSQLPKDRFSAERLKGVDSTLKIQPAELGDSAVYLCASSSVGGPYTGELFFGEGSRLTVL.

The chain links TRBV15 to TRBJ2-5; weak D call: TRBD1 (6 bases). V was trimmed by 3 bases and J by 4 bases, leaving 15 bases between them. CDR1 and CDR2 from the germline V gene are LNHNV and YYDKDF (reference sequence). CDR3 length: 15 residues. Here the CDR3 DNA reads TGTGCCACCAGCAGGGTCCGGACAGTCCGAGAGACCCAGTACTTC. This gives the protein CATSRVRTVRETQYF.

This clone was detected a few times. The rearrangement links TRBV28 to TRBJ1-2; TRBD1 matches 7 bases. The J segment lost 4 bases and the V segment lost 5 bases, leaving 13 bases of the junction unmatched. The CDR3 runs 16 residues. Germline V gene lookup returns CDR1 MDHEN and CDR2 SYDVKM. CDR3 residues: CASSRFGTVPFYGYTF. The CDR3 coding sequence is TGTGCCAGCAGTCGGTTCGGGACAGTTCCATTCTATGGCTACACCTTC.

The chain couples TRBV27 to TRBJ1-2; 12 nucleotides line up with TRBD1. This CDR3 is 18 amino acids long. V lost 4 bases, J lost 0 bases, and 9 bases stayed unmatched. Germline V lookup: CDR1 MNHEY, CDR2 SMNVEV (reference sequence). CDR3 region: CASSSGGQGASSNYGYTF. CDR3 nucleotides: TGTGCCAGCAGTTCGGGGGGACAGGGGGCGTCCTCTAACTATGGCTACACCTTC.

In this sample, this clone turned up a few times. The chain is built from TRBV6-5 and TRBJ1-6; no definite D call. Trimming took off 2 bases at V and 10 bases at J, with 9 bases between the two ends. In germline, CDR1 is MNHEY, CDR2 SVGAGI. The CDR3 is 13 residues long. The DNA for the CDR3 is TGTGCCAGCAGTTACCTCCAAGGATCACCCCTCCACTTT. Residues: CASSYLQGSPLHF.

The chain joins TRBV6-1 to TRBJ1-2; possibly TRBD1 for D (5 bases). Germline V CDR1 and CDR2: MNHNS, SASEGT. V lost 4 bases and J 4 bases, leaving 13 bases between the germline ends. The CDR3 is 14 residues long. This chain's CDR3 is CASSGVRVSYGYTF. CDR3 nucleotides: TGTGCCAGCAGTGGCGTCAGGGTTAGCTATGGCTACACCTTC.

CDR3 sequence reads: CASSSGGGRFHEQYF. In DNA, the CDR3 is TGCGCCAGCAGCTCGGGGGGCGGGAGGTTTCACGAGCAGTACTTC. The rearrangement uses TRBV5-1 and TRBJ2-7, with 8 bases fitting TRBD2. CDR3 size: 15 residues. Trimming took 3 bases from V and 5 from J; bases not matched to a gene: 10. Germline-derived CDR1 and CDR2 are SGHRS and YFSETQ.

This chain uses TRBV18 with TRBJ1-6; 8 bases line up with TRBD1. J was trimmed by 3 bases and V by 5 bases; bases with no gene match: 6. Germline lookup yields CDR1 KGHSH and CDR2 LQKENI. The CDR3 sequence is 16 residues long. The CDR3 nucleotides are TGTGCCAGCTCAACAACGGGACAGGACTATAATTCACCCCTCCACTTT. Its protein is CASSTTGQDYNSPLHF.

The chain joins TRBV11-3 to TRBJ2-1; 10 positions match TRBD1. With 1 base clipped from V and 5 bases from J, the junction kept 5 bases outside the gene matches. CDR1 is SGHNT and CDR2 is YENEEA in the germline V gene. This CDR3 is built from 16 residues. The CDR3 nucleotides are TGTGCCAGCAGCTTAGCGGCTGGGACAGGGGACAATGAGCAGTTCTTC. Amino acid sequence: CASSLAAGTGDNEQFF.

CDR3 loop: CASSWGLAGVETQYF. In nucleotides, the CDR3 is TGTGCCAGCAGCTGGGGACTAGCGGGGGTGGAGACCCAGTACTTC. The chain joins TRBV5-4 to TRBJ2-5; 14 bases fit TRBD2. The CDR3 contains 15 residues. The ends lost 3 bases at V and 5 bases at J; junction bases unmatched: 3. The germline V gene has CDR1 SGHNT and CDR2 YYREEE (reference sequence).

This clone has just one count. The CDR3 protein is CASSPTRDIRDTQYF. The CDR3 coding sequence is TGTGCCAGCTCACCCACTCGGGACATAAGAGATACGCAGTATTTT. This rearrangement joins TRBV18 to TRBJ2-3; TRBD1 is a possible D gene (6 bases). CDR1 is KGHSH and CDR2 is LQKENI in the germline V gene. The V gene lost 3 bases and the J gene lost 5 bases, with 15 bases spanning the gap. This CDR3 region has 15 residues.

The rearrangement joins TRBV7-9 to TRBJ2-7; maybe TRBD1 (5 bases). This CDR3 contains 15 residues. Germline V CDR1 and CDR2: SEHNR, FQNEAQ (reference sequence). V shed 5 bases and J shed 3 bases, with 17 bases lying between them. CDR3 DNA: TGTGCCAGCAGCCCCCGCGCAGGGATAGGCTACGAGCAGTACTTC. It codes for CASSPRAGIGYEQYF.

The chain has TRBV29-1 and TRBJ2-7; 9 bases match TRBD1. Unmatched junction bases numbered 4, after V lost 4 bases and J lost 6 bases. Per the germline V gene, CDR1 is SQVTM and CDR2 is ANQGSEA. The CDR3 is 12 amino acids. This CDR3 is CSVATGGGEQYF. The DNA for the CDR3 is TGCAGCGTTGCTACAGGGGGCGGCGAGCAGTACTTC.

This clone came up once. The chain is built from TRBV30 and TRBJ1-3; the match to TRBD1 covers 7 bases. The CDR3 extends over 15 amino acids. With V trimmed by 3 bases and J by 6 bases, 11 bases remained unmatched. Germline CDR1 GTSNPN, CDR2 SVGIG (reference sequence). CDR3 nucleotides: TGTGCCTGGAGCGCAGGACAGGCGTCAAAAAACACCATATATTTT. Translating gives CAWSAGQASKNTIYF.

As regards this clone: A far larger clone lies a single base away; this is likely a read error. This sample includes further DNA sequences coding for the same CDR3. This chain uses TRBV5-6 with TRBJ2-7; tentative D call: TRBD1 (6 bases). This CDR3 contains 13 residues. Germline assignment: CDR1 SGHDT and CDR2 YYEEEE. V lost 4 bases and J 4 bases, leaving 12 bases between the germline ends. The CDR3 sequence: CASSPLQGYEQYF. CDR3 sequence (DNA): TGTGCCAGCAGCCCCTTACAGGGTTACGAGCAGTACTTC.

This clone was seen more than once but under ten times. This chain joins TRBV6-1 and TRBJ1-3; D remains ambiguous. CDR3 size: 14 residues. V lost 3 bases and J lost 2, with 8 bases in between. The germline V gene encodes CDR1 MNHNS and CDR2 SASEGT. CDR3 residues: CASSDSGPGNTIYF. CDR3 in DNA: TGTGCCAGCAGTGATTCCGGGCCTGGAAACACCATATATTTT.

V is TRBV27 and J is TRBJ1-4; 10 bases map to TRBD1. There are 16 residues in the CDR3. Germline CDR1 and CDR2: MNHEY and SMNVEV (reference sequence). The V gene end was trimmed by 5 bases and the J gene end by 0 bases; junction bases not matched to a gene: 3. The CDR3 DNA reads TGTGCCAGCAGTCGGGGACAGGGGACAACTAATGAAAAACTGTTTTTT. This codes for CASSRGQGTTNEKLFF.

Only one count was recorded for this clone. The sample has other DNA sequences that encode this CDR3 too. The chain joins TRBV18 to TRBJ2-3; D call uncertain. Trimming took 0 bases from V and 3 from J, leaving 4 bases between them. Germline lookup yields CDR1 KGHSH and CDR2 LQKENI. The CDR3 totals 13 residues. CDR3 bases: TGTGCCAGCTCACCACCTTCTACAGATACGCAGTATTTT. Amino acid sequence: CASSPPSTDTQYF. Looking up the rest from reference TRBV18 and TRBJ2-3 gives the full variable domain: NAGVMQNPRHLVRRRGQEARLRCSPMKGHSHVYWYRQLPEEGLKFMVYLQKENIIDESGMPKERFSAEFPKEGPSILRIQQVVRGDSAAYFCASSPPSTDTQYFGPGTRLTVL.

The chain uses TRBV18 and TRBJ1-1; maybe TRBD1 (6 bases). V was shortened by 8 bases and J by 1 base, with 11 bases between the two germline ends. Germline CDR1 and CDR2: KGHSH and LQKENI. This CDR3 comprises 13 residues. CDR3 nucleotides: TGTGCCAGCACAAGGGACACGAACACTGAAGCTTTCTTT. This gives the protein CASTRDTNTEAFF.

J is TRBJ1-1 and V is TRBV30; D is ambiguous. Germline V gene sequence: CDR1 GTSNPN, CDR2 SVGIG (reference sequence). The V and J ends lost 2 bases and 1 base respectively, with 8 bases between them. This CDR3 has 13 amino acids. The CDR3 spells CAWSIRENTEAFF. CDR3 in DNA: TGTGCCTGGAGTATTCGGGAGAACACTGAAGCTTTCTTT.

The chain couples TRBV30 to TRBJ1-2, with D maybe TRBD1 (5 bases). This CDR3 spans 11 amino acids. Germline V CDR1 and CDR2: GTSNPN, SVGIG (reference sequence). The germline V and J ends were trimmed by 6 bases and 6 bases, with 11 bases remaining between them. CDR3 region: CACPRADGYTF. The CDR3 nucleotides read TGTGCCTGTCCCAGGGCCGATGGCTACACCTTC.

The chain has TRBV27 and TRBJ1-3; D not certain. The CDR3 covers 13 residues. V was shortened by 4 bases and J by 1 base, with 5 bases between the two germline ends. Germline CDR1 is MNHEY and CDR2 is SMNVEV (reference sequence). In nucleotides, the CDR3 is TGTGCCAGCAGTTCGGAATCTGGAAACACCATATATTTT. As protein: CASSSESGNTIYF.

Here the CDR3 DNA reads TGTGCCAGCAGCTTCGCCGGGATCCGCTACAATGAGCAGTTCTTC. Amino acid sequence: CASSFAGIRYNEQFF. The V call is TRBV7-9, the J call TRBJ2-1, with D possibly matching TRBD2 (5 bases). Germline-derived CDR1 and CDR2 are SEHNR and FQNEAQ (reference sequence). The CDR3 runs to 15 residues. The ends were cut back, 3 bases at V and 3 bases at J, with 12 bases in the middle. Filled out from reference TRBV7-9 and TRBJ2-1, the complete variable domain reads DTGVSQNPRHKITKRGQNVTFRCDPISEHNRLYWYRQTLGQGPEFLTYFQNEAQLEKSRLLSDRFSAERPKGSFSTLEIQRTEQGDSAMYLCASSFAGIRYNEQFFGPGTRLTVL.

The chain links TRBV19 to TRBJ1-5; 8 nucleotides match TRBD1. Germline values: CDR1 LNHDA, CDR2 SQIVND (reference sequence). The CDR3 length is 15 residues. V shed 5 bases, J shed 6 bases, and the junction held 9 bases outside the gene matches. The CDR3 spells CASSAQGARIQPQHF. CDR3 DNA sequence: TGTGCCAGTAGTGCCCAGGGGGCGCGGATTCAGCCCCAGCATTTT.

A few counts support this clone. V gene TRBV6-6 combines with J gene TRBJ1-1; D remains unclear. This CDR3 comprises 12 residues. Trimming took off 9 bases at V and 3 bases at J, with 11 bases between the two ends. Germline V gene data show CDR1 as MNHNY and CDR2 as SVGAGI (reference sequence). The CDR3 loop is CASRVGDTEAFF. The CDR3 DNA is TGTGCCAGTCGCGTCGGGGACACTGAAGCTTTCTTT.

DNA of the CDR3: TGTGCCAGCAGAGCAGGGCTAAAGGGCGGGGAGCTGTTTTTT. As protein: CASRAGLKGGELFF. The rearrangement joins TRBV6-1 to TRBJ2-2; D is perhaps TRBD1 (5 bases). Trimming cost V 6 bases and J 7 bases, with 15 bases left between them. The germline CDR1 and CDR2 sequences are MNHNS and SASEGT. The CDR3 runs 14 residues.

V and J are TRBV19 and TRBJ2-2, with unresolved D. Trimming pared 4 bases from V and 6 bases from J, leaving 12 bases between. The CDR3 runs 14 residues. Germline CDR1 LNHDA, CDR2 SQIVND (reference sequence). CDR3 amino acids: CASSNRQRAGELFF. The CDR3 bases are TGTGCCAGTAGTAATCGACAAAGAGCCGGGGAGCTGTTTTTT.

The chain uses TRBV5-4 and TRBJ2-3; D is uncertain. In germline, CDR1 is SGHNT, CDR2 YYREEE (reference sequence). The CDR3 is made up of 16 amino acids. With 4 bases removed from V and 5 bases from J, the gap between germline ends came to 20 bases. The CDR3 reads CASSGSARVQEDTQYF. Here the CDR3 DNA reads TGTGCCAGCAGCGGGTCGGCTAGGGTGCAGGAAGATACGCAGTATTTT. Using reference TRBV5-4 and TRBJ2-3 for the parts outside the CDR3, the full variable domain is ETGVTQSPTHLIKTRGQQVTLRCSSQSGHNTVSWYQQALGQGPQFIFQYYREEENGRGNFPPRFSGLQFPNYSSELNVNALELDDSALYLCASSGSARVQEDTQYFGPGTRLTVL.

The V and J genes are TRBV11-2 and TRBJ2-5, with D possibly TRBD1 on 5 matching bases. The ends were cut back, 1 base at V and 5 bases at J, with 11 bases in the middle. CDR3 length: 14 residues. Germline values: CDR1 SGHAT, CDR2 FQNNGV. In nucleotides, the CDR3 is TGTGCCAGCAGCTTAGGCGCAGGGCGGGAGACCCAGTACTTC. Protein product: CASSLGAGRETQYF. Variable domain in full (rest from reference TRBV11-2 and TRBJ2-5): EAGVAQSPRYKIIEKRQSVAFWCNPISGHATLYWYQQILGQGPKLLIQFQNNGVVDDSQLPKDRFSAERLKGVDSTLKIQPAKLEDSAVYLCASSLGAGRETQYFGPGTRLLVL.

The chain joins TRBV29-1 to TRBJ2-5, with 16 nucleotides matching TRBD2. Trimming took 4 bases from V and 2 from J; bases not matched to a gene: 7. The germline V gene has CDR1 SQVTM and CDR2 ANQGSEA. The CDR3 sequence is 17 residues long. CDR3 residues: CSVGSGTSGRGQETQYF. The CDR3 DNA is TGCAGCGTTGGATCCGGGACTAGCGGGAGGGGTCAAGAGACCCAGTACTTC.